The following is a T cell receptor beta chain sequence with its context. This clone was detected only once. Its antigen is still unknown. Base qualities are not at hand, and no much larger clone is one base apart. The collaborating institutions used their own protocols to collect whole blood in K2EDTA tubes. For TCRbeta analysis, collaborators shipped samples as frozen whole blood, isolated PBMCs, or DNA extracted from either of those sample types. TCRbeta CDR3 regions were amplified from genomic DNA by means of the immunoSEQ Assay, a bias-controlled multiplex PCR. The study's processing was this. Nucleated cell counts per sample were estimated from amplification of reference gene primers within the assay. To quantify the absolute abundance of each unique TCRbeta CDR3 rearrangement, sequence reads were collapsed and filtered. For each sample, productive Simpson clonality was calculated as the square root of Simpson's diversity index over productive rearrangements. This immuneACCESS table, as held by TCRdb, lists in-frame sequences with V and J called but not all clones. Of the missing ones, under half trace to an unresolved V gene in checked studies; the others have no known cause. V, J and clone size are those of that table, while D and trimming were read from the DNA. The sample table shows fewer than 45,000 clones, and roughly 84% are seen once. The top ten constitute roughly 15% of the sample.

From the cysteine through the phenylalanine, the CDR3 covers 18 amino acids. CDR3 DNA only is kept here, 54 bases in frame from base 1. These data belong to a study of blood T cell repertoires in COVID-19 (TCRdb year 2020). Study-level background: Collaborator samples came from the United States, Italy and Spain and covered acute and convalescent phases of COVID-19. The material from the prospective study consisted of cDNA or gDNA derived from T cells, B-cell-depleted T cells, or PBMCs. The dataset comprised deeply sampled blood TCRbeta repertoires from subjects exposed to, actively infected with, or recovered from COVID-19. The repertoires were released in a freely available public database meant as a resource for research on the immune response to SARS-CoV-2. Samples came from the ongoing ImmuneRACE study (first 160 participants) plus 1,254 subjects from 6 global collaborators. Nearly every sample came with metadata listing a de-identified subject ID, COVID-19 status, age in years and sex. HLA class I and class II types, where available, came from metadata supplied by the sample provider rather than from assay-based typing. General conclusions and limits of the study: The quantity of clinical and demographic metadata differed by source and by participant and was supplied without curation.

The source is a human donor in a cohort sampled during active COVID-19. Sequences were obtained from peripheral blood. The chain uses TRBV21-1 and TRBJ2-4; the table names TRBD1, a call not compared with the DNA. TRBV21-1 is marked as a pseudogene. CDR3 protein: CASSKAQEDRFSKNIQYF. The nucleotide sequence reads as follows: TGTGCCAGCAGCAAAGCGCAAGAGGACAGGTTCTCCAAAAACATTCAGTACTTC.